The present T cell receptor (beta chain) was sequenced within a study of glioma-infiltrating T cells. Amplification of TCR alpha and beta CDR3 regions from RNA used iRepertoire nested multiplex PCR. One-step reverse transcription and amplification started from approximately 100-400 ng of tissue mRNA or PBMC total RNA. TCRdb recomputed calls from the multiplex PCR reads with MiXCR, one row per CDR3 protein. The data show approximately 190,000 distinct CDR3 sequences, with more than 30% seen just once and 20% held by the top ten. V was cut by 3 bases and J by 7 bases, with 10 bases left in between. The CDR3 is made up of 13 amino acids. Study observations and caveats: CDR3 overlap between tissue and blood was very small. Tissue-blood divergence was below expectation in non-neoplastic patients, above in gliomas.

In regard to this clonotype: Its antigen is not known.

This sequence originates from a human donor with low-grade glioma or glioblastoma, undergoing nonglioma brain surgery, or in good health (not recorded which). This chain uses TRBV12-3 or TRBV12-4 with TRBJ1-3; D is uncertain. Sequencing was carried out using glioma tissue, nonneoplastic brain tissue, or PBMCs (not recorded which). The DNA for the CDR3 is TGTGCCAGCAGTTTCATTACCGGGAACACCATATATTTT. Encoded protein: CASSFITGNTIYF.